A selection of T cell receptor beta chains follows, all from one sample in a study of T-cell memory formation after mild COVID-19. TCRdb used MiXCR to reprocess the 5' RACE reads, holding one entry per CDR3 protein. The table shows approximately 60,000 distinct CDR3 sequences, with over 7.5% occurring only once. What was sequenced was PBMCs or a T cell subset sorted from them (not recorded which). The receptors shown here come from a man younger than 35 who had mild COVID-19 (a few samples of this study predate the infection). Cell type and time point are not known. CDR3s include the opening cysteine and the closing phenylalanine or tryptophan.

13 | TRBV12-3/TRBV12-4 | CASSKTEGGTQYF
15 | TRBV4-3 | CASSALAVITDTQYF
17 | TRBV10-3 | CAISESTSRNGGYGYTF
15 | TRBV9 | CASSENRVGTDTQYF
14 | TRBV9 | CASSDGGGNTEAFF
13 | TRBV28 | CASTVGEAGELFF
16 | TRBV7-9 | CASSSGGPGSPDTQYF
18 | TRBV4-3 | CASSQEGPGQGNDEKLFF
13 | TRBV7-9 | CASSRFQDTEAFF
15 | TRBV4-3 | CASSQAGTGGGTQYF
13 | TRBV19 | CASSIRNSYEQYF
13 | TRBV7-9 | CASSLEGATEAFF
13 | TRBV7-3 | CASSPGGTGELFF
15 | TRBV7-8 | CASSFSRDYNQPQHF
13 | TRBV5-1 | CASSPEPNTEAFF
14 | TRBV7-9 | CASSSRTERYEQYF
15 | TRBV10-3 | CAISEGPGRSYEQYF
14 | TRBV7-2 | CASSSMPDGGTQYF
18 | TRBV7-2 | CASSSSPRGQSGANVLTF